The clone carrying this T cell receptor beta chain appeared many times. TCRdb re-analysed the 5' RACE reads in MiXCR, keeping a single row per CDR3 protein. The sample consists of some 50,000 distinct CDR3 sequences, 6% to 9.5% of them appearing once. Germline V lookup: CDR1 MNHNY, CDR2 SVGAGI (reference sequence). This CDR3 has 16 amino acids. The J segment lost 2 bases and the V segment lost 2 bases, leaving 8 bases of the junction unmatched. This sample was taken from a study of spatial heterogeneity in lung cancer. The time point: sample taken at primary tumor resection. Whole RNA obtained from tumor, nontumor lung or frozen PBMC underwent sequencing without sorting.

The receptor was derived from a female donor with early-stage non-small cell lung cancer. This chain joins TRBV6-6 and TRBJ2-7; 8 bases map to TRBD1. The material sequenced was PBMCs, taken at surgery. CDR3 loop: CASSYALGTGPYEQYF. CDR3 DNA: TGTGCCAGCAGTTACGCGCTCGGGACAGGCCCCTACGAGCAGTACTTC.